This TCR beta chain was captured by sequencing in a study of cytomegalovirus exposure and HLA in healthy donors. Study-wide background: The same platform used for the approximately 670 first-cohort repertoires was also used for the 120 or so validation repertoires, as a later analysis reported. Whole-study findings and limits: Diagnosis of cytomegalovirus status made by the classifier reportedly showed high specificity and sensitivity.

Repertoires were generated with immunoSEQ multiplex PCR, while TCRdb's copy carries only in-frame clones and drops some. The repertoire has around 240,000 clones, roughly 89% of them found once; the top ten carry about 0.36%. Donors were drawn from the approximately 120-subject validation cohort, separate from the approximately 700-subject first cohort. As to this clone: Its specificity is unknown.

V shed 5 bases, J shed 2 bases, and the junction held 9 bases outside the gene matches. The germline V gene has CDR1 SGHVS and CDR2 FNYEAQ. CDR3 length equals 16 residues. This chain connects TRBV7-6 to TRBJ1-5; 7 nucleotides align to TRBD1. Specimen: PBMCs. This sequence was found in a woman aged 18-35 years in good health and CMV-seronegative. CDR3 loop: CASSRGQRLGNQPQHF. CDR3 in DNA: TGTGCCAGCAGCCGGGGACAGCGGTTAGGCAATCAGCCCCAGCATTTT. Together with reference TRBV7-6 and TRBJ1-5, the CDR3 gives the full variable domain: GAGVSQSPRYKVTKRGQDVALRCDPISGHVSLYWYRQALGQGPEFLTYFNYEAQQDKSGLPNDRFSAERPEGSISTLTIQRTEQRDSAMYRCASSRGQRLGNQPQHFGDGTRLSIL.